These 28 T cell receptor beta chains originate from one sample sequenced in a study of HIV-infected patients and healthy controls. MiXCR, run by TCRdb on the 5' RACE reads, gives a single entry per CDR3 protein. The sample records about 64,000 distinct CDR3 sequences, around 21% being singletons. The sequenced material came from CD4+ T cells from blood. These receptors were obtained from a human donor in good health.

This clonotype was observed many times. This chain joins TRBV6-6 and TRBJ1-4, with TRBD1 matching over 11 bases. This CDR3 is 14 amino acids long. V lost 2 bases to trimming and J lost 7 bases; unmatched junction nucleotides: 0. CDR1 is MNHNY and CDR2 is SVGAGI in the germline V gene (reference sequence). The DNA for the CDR3 is TGTGCCAGCAGTTACGGACAGGGGGCTGAAAAACTGTTTTTT. Its translation is CASSYGQGAEKLFF.

For the CDR3, the DNA is TGTGCCAGCAGTTATAGCGGGACGGCGCAGGTAACGCAGTATTTT. Protein: CASSYSGTAQVTQYF. The J gene is TRBJ2-3, the V gene TRBV25-1; 8 nucleotides agree with TRBD2. With 5 bases clipped from V and 9 bases from J, the junction kept 13 bases outside the gene matches. The CDR3 contains 15 residues. Germline CDR1 reads MGHDK; CDR2 reads SYGVNS.

CDR3 coding DNA: TGTGCCAGCAGCTTTGCAGGGTCGTCTAACACTGAAGCTTTCTTT. Encoded protein: CASSFAGSSNTEAFF. The rearrangement uses TRBV7-3 and TRBJ1-1; D perhaps matches TRBD1 (5 bases). There are 15 residues in the CDR3. Trimming shortened V by 3 bases and J by 2 bases, and 13 bases separated the two germline ends. The germline CDR1 and CDR2 sequences are SGHTA and FQGTGA.

This clonotype is a singleton in its sample. V and J are TRBV19 and TRBJ1-6; TRBD1 is a possible D gene (6 bases). Deletions cut 6 bases from V and 10 bases from J, with 10 bases between. The CDR3 is made up of 12 amino acids. Germline loops: CDR1 LNHDA, CDR2 SQIVND (reference sequence). The CDR3 loop is CASRQGGSPLHF. CDR3 coding DNA: TGTGCCAGTAGACAGGGTGGATCACCCCTCCACTTT.

The genes are TRBV7-9 and TRBJ1-1, with D possibly being TRBD1 (6 bases). Germline values: CDR1 SEHNR, CDR2 FQNEAQ (reference sequence). Trimming removed 3 bases from V and 10 bases from J, with 12 bases in between. CDR3 length: 12 residues. CDR3 coding DNA: TGTGCCAGCAGCTTTTACAGGGAGGGAGCTTTCTTT. It is translated as CASSFYREGAFF.

The V call is TRBV29-1, the J call TRBJ1-1; D might be TRBD1 (6 bases). V lost 7 bases to trimming and J lost 5 bases, with 17 bases between them. The CDR3 covers 13 residues. CDR1 is SQVTM, CDR2 ANQGSEA, per germline. CDR3 DNA sequence: TGCAGCGCCTTGACAGGCTATGAGACTGAAGCTTTCTTT. Translating it yields CSALTGYETEAFF.

The rearrangement links TRBV11-1 to TRBJ2-1; a possible D gene is TRBD2 (5 bases). The CDR3 loop spans 15 amino acids. The germline gives CDR1 SGHAT, CDR2 FQDESV (reference sequence). Trimming removed 1 base at V and 5 bases at J, with 12 bases between. CDR3 sequence: CASSLVRGINNEQFF. In nucleotides, the CDR3 is TGTGCCAGCAGCTTAGTCCGGGGAATTAACAATGAGCAGTTCTTC.

This clonotype was detected only a few times. V is TRBV6-2 or TRBV6-3 and J is TRBJ1-1; D ambiguous. Germline V gene data show CDR1 as MNHEY and CDR2 as SVGEGT. V gave up 2 bases and J gave up 1 base, with 8 bases separating them. The CDR3 is 14 amino acids. The CDR3 DNA reads TGTGCCAGCAGTTACCCGAGCAAGAACACTGAAGCTTTCTTT. Translating gives CASSYPSKNTEAFF.

This clonotype was seen many times. The gene calls are TRBV9 and TRBJ1-1; 11 bases agree with TRBD1. V trimming: 0 bases; J trimming: 4 bases; junction bases outside the gene matches: 5. This CDR3 comprises 16 residues. Germline values: CDR1 SGDLS, CDR2 YYNGEE. CDR3 sequence (DNA): TGTGCCAGCAGCGTAGAAGAAGGGACAGGGGGCACTGAAGCTTTCTTT. Its translation is CASSVEEGTGGTEAFF.

This clonotype was observed at least ten times. The J gene is TRBJ2-1, the V gene TRBV29-1; D not certain. V lost 5 bases, J lost 0 bases, and 20 bases lay in between. This CDR3 contains 17 residues. CDR1 and CDR2 from the germline V gene are SQVTM and ANQGSEA. CDR3: CSVTFGLGRVSYNEQFF. The CDR3 coding sequence is TGCAGCGTTACTTTCGGGCTCGGGCGCGTCTCCTACAATGAGCAGTTCTTC.

Many counts were recorded for this clonotype. In DNA form, the CDR3 reads TGTGCCAGCAGCTCCCACATCGACAGGGCCCGGCAAGAGACCCAGTACTTC. Encoded protein: CASSSHIDRARQETQYF. V and J are TRBV7-9 and TRBJ2-5; 7 bases fit TRBD1. The CDR3 contains 17 residues. CDR1 SEHNR and CDR2 FQNEAQ come from the germline V gene (reference sequence). The V segment lost 4 bases and the J segment 2 bases; nucleotides outside the gene matches: 13.

The chain links TRBV28 to TRBJ1-2; tentatively, D is TRBD1 (6 bases). V dropped 7 bases and J dropped 5 bases, with 23 bases sitting between them. The CDR3 loop spans 16 amino acids. Germline CDR1 reads MDHEN; CDR2 reads SYDVKM. CDR3 loop: CASNTLGGGRSYGYTF. The CDR3 bases are TGTGCCAGCAATACATTAGGTGGGGGGCGGAGTTATGGCTACACCTTC.

This clonotype has just a few counts. The CDR3 loop is CASRGLAGLKGELFF. CDR3 DNA sequence: TGTGCCAGCCGGGGACTAGCGGGGTTAAAAGGGGAGCTGTTTTTT. The V and J genes are TRBV12-3 or TRBV12-4 and TRBJ2-2; TRBD2 agrees at 13 bases. V was clipped by 8 bases and J by 8 bases; unmatched bases: 8. The CDR3 contains 15 residues.

This clonotype turned up a few times. For the CDR3, the DNA is TGTGCCAGCACCAGGGGCGGAAGCTCCTACAATGAGCAGTTCTTC. Its protein product is CASTRGGSSYNEQFF. V is TRBV28 and J is TRBJ2-1; perhaps TRBD1 as D (6 bases). Germline assignment: CDR1 MDHEN and CDR2 SYDVKM. Deletions cut 7 bases from V and 0 bases from J, with 13 bases between. There are 15 residues in the CDR3.

This clonotype was recorded many times. This sequence joins TRBV6-4 and TRBJ1-5; 8 nucleotides match TRBD1. CDR1 is MRHNA, CDR2 SNTAGT, per germline. CDR3 length equals 18 residues. V was pared by 6 bases and J by 2 bases, with 15 bases of the junction left unmatched. The CDR3 region is CASRKGTGPVGGNQPQHF. The DNA for the CDR3 is TGTGCCAGCAGAAAAGGGACAGGCCCTGTTGGGGGCAATCAGCCCCAGCATTTT.

The J gene is TRBJ2-7, the V gene TRBV6-1; TRBD1 matches 9 bases. Germline CDR1 reads MNHNS; CDR2 reads SASEGT. The CDR3 extends over 17 amino acids. The V segment lost 4 bases and the J segment 2 bases; nucleotides outside the gene matches: 12. The CDR3 nucleotides are TGTGCCAGCAGTGGCTTTCGGGGGACAGGGATACCCTACGAGCAGTACTTC. Translating gives CASSGFRGTGIPYEQYF.

This clonotype was seen many times. The chain uses TRBV5-1 and TRBJ2-5, with D maybe TRBD1 (7 bases). The V gene's germline CDR1 is SGHRS and CDR2 YFSETQ. The CDR3 is 15 amino acids. Trimming left V 6 bases short and J 1 base short, with 16 bases between. DNA of the CDR3: TGCGCCAGCACCCTAACGCGGGACAGCCAAGAGACCCAGTACTTC. It specifies CASTLTRDSQETQYF.

In this sample, this clonotype turned up a few times. This chain joins TRBV20-1 and TRBJ1-2; D is undetermined. V lost 2 bases and J lost 4, with 11 bases in between. From germline, CDR1 is DFQATT and CDR2 SNEGSKA (reference sequence). The CDR3 length is 13 residues. In DNA form, the CDR3 reads TGCAGTGCTAGACCCAGCCTCACCTATGGCTACACCTTC. It is translated as CSARPSLTYGYTF.

The chain couples TRBV6-2 or TRBV6-3 to TRBJ1-1; D might be TRBD1 (6 bases). The ends were cut back, 5 bases at V and 6 bases at J, with 16 bases in the middle. The germline gives CDR1 MNHEY, CDR2 SVGEGT. This CDR3 has 14 residues. The CDR3 DNA reads as TGTGCCAGCAGTCCCATGAGGGGGAATCCTGAAGCTTTCTTT. This sequence encodes CASSPMRGNPEAFF.

The CDR3 loop is CASSRHSGRQSSYNEQFF. Here the CDR3 DNA reads TGTGCCAGTAGTCGACATAGCGGGAGGCAGAGCTCCTACAATGAGCAGTTCTTC. The chain recombines TRBV19 with TRBJ2-1; 10 nucleotides line up with TRBD2. V shed 5 bases and J 0 bases; nucleotides not matched to a gene: 10. Germline loops: CDR1 LNHDA, CDR2 SQIVND (reference sequence). The CDR3 extends over 18 amino acids.

V and J are TRBV6-2 or TRBV6-3 and TRBJ1-5; 7 bases agree with TRBD1. CDR3 size: 16 residues. CDR1 is MNHEY, CDR2 SVGEGT, per germline. After removal of 7 bases from V and 0 bases from J, the junction contained 9 bases not matched to a gene. The CDR3: CASIGDRDLSNQPQHF. The CDR3 bases are TGTGCCAGCATCGGCGACAGGGACCTTAGCAATCAGCCCCAGCATTTT.

This sequence joins TRBV18 and TRBJ1-5, with TRBD1 identical over 8 bases. V shed 3 bases and J 4 bases; nucleotides not matched to a gene: 8. The CDR3 spans 16 residues. The V gene's germline CDR1 is KGHSH and CDR2 LQKENI. In DNA form, the CDR3 reads TGTGCCAGCTCACCTACCGGGACAGGAGGGAATCAGCCCCAGCATTTT. Translated, it gives CASSPTGTGGNQPQHF.

This clonotype was detected ten times or more. V is TRBV29-1 and J is TRBJ1-4, with TRBD1 identical over 8 bases. This CDR3 spans 15 amino acids. The junction had 8 bases not matched to a gene; V was cut back by 4 bases and J by 4 bases. Germline lookup yields CDR1 SQVTM and CDR2 ANQGSEA. In DNA, the CDR3 is TGCAGCGTTGGAACAGGGGGATTTGGTAATGAAAAACTGTTTTTT. Translated: CSVGTGGFGNEKLFF.

This clonotype was counted many times. This chain uses TRBV20-1 with TRBJ1-6; no reliable D call. From germline, CDR1 is DFQATT and CDR2 SNEGSKA (reference sequence). V was trimmed by 1 base and J by 0 bases, leaving 16 bases between them. This CDR3 region has 18 residues. CDR3 residues: CSARVYGAGSSYNSPLHF. The CDR3 nucleotides read TGCAGTGCTAGAGTTTACGGTGCGGGAAGCTCCTATAATTCACCCCTCCACTTT.

The chain uses TRBV6-1 and TRBJ2-3, with D possibly TRBD2 on 5 matching bases. Deletions cut 10 bases from V and 0 bases from J, with 14 bases between. CDR3 length: 14 residues. CDR1 and CDR2 from the germline V gene are MNHNS and SASEGT. DNA of the CDR3: TGTGCCACCAACCCCCCGGGAAGCACAGATACGCAGTATTTT. Protein product: CATNPPGSTDTQYF.

This clonotype was recorded many times. The rearrangement links TRBV5-1 to TRBJ2-1; D ambiguous. The CDR3 sequence is 13 residues long. Deletions cut 0 bases from V and 4 bases from J, with 5 bases between. Germline V gene lookup returns CDR1 SGHRS and CDR2 YFSETQ. The DNA for the CDR3 is TGCGCCAGCAGCTTGGACGGGTACAATGAGCAGTTCTTC. Residues: CASSLDGYNEQFF.

This clonotype has a handful of counts. The chain employs TRBV12-3 or TRBV12-4 and TRBJ1-1; 9 nucleotides agree with TRBD1. This CDR3 comprises 14 residues. After removal of 6 bases from V and 4 bases from J, the junction contained 6 bases not matched to a gene. DNA of the CDR3: TGTGCCAGCAGAAAGACAGGGGGTTTCACTGAAGCTTTCTTT. Protein sequence: CASRKTGGFTEAFF.

This sequence joins TRBV12-3 or TRBV12-4 and TRBJ1-5, with 7 nucleotides matching TRBD1. J was trimmed by 4 bases and V by 2 bases; bases with no gene match: 11. CDR3 size: 17 residues. In nucleotides, the CDR3 is TGTGCCAGCAGTTTATCCCCCAGGGGGATCCTTAATCAGCCCCAGCATTTT. This gives the protein CASSLSPRGILNQPQHF.